This TCR beta chain was identified in a study of diagnostic markers for celiac disease (TCRdb year 2020). With respect to this clonotype: Which antigen it targets is not known.

For sequencing, an Illumina MiSeq was employed. The reads were reprocessed in TCRdb, with one entry per CDR3 protein sequence and no accompanying DNA. The table for this sample shows several thousand distinct CDR3 sequences. Over 4.5% of the sample belongs to the ten largest clones. The CDR3 has 15 amino acids, counting the end cysteine and phenylalanine. The entry carries no DNA sequence. CDR1 SGHRS and CDR2 YFSETQ are derived from the germline V gene. Recombination connected TRBV5-1 to TRBJ1-1; the D call of TRBD1 rests on TCRdb alone, since no DNA is present to check it. The sequenced material came from either unsorted cells or a sorted T cell fraction (not recorded which). The receptor was isolated from a human donor. This table probably holds off-target reads from a library built for another chain. CDR3 reads: CASSSEGGADTEAFF.